This TCR beta chain was documented in a study of T cells in Graves' hyperthyroidism and ophthalmopathy. Amplified TCR beta CDR3 regions came from RNA transcripts. Using the HTBI primer set, a first-round RT-PCR was run on the TCR CDR3. TCRdb used MiXCR to reprocess the multiplex PCR reads, holding one entry per CDR3 protein. The sample yields about 480,000 distinct CDR3 sequences, around 22% seen once. Diagnosis rested on symptoms, serum thyroxine and TRAb, thyroid ultrasound, and orbital computed tomography. This clonotype showed up many times. Its antigen is unknown. Overall study findings and caveats: Ophthalmopathy onset followed model prediction by a median about six months.

Per germline, CDR1 LNHNV and CDR2 YYDKDF (reference sequence). This CDR3 has 17 residues. Trimming took off 3 bases at V and 5 bases at J, with 20 bases between the two ends. Source material: blood. V is TRBV15 and J is TRBJ1-5; possible D gene TRBD1, 6 bases. This clonotype originated in a woman aged 25-40 years with Graves' ophthalmopathy. The CDR3 bases are TGTGCCACCAGCAGTCTTCCAGGGGAGGGCGGGCATCAGCCCCAGCATTTT. This translates into CATSSLPGEGGHQPQHF.